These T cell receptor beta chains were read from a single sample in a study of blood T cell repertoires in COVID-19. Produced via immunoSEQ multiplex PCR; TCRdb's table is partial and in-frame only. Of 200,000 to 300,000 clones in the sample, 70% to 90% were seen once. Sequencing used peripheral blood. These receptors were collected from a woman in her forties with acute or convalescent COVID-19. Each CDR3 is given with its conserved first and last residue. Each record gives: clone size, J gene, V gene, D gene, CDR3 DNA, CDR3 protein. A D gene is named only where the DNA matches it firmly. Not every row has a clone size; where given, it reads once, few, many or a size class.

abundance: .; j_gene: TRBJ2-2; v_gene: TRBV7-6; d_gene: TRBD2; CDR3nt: TGTGCCAGCAGACTTACTAGCGGGGGGTACACCGGGGAGCTGTTTTTT; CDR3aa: CASRLTSGGYTGELFF
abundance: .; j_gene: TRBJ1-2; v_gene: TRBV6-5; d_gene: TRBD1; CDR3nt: TGTGCCAGCAGTTACTCCTGGACAGGGGTTAACTATGGCTACACCTTC; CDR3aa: CASSYSWTGVNYGYTF
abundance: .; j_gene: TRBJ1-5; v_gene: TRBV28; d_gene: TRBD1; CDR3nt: TGTGCCAGCAGCACAAGGAACAGGGGGCCGAGCAATCAGCCCCAGCATTTT; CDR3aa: CASSTRNRGPSNQPQHF
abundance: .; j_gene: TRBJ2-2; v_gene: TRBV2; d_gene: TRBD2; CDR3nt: TGTGCCAGCAGTATCGGGCTAGCGGGGGCCCGGAACACCGGGGAGCTGTTTTTT; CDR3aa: CASSIGLAGARNTGELFF
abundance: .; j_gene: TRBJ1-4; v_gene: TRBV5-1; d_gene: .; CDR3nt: TGCGCCAGCAGCCTGGAACTTAATGAAAAACTGTTTTTT; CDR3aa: CASSLELNEKLFF
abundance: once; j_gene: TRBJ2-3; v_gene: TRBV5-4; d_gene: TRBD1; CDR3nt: TGTGCCAGCAGGATGGGACAGGGCACAGATACGCAGTATTTT; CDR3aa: CASRMGQGTDTQYF
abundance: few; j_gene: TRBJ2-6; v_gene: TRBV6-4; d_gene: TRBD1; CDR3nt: TGTGCCAGCAGTGCTGCCACAGGGGTAGGATCCTCCGGGGCCAACGTCCTGACTTTC; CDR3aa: CASSAATGVGSSGANVLTF
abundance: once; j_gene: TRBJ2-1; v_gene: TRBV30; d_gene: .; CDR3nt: TGTGCCTGGGGAAATAGCGCCCACTCCTACAATGAGCAGTTCTTC; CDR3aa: CAWGNSAHSYNEQFF
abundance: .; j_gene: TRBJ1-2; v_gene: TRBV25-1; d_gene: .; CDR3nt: TGTGCCAGCAGTCCCCTCCTCGCGGCCAACTATGGCTACACCTTC; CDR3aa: CASSPLLAANYGYTF
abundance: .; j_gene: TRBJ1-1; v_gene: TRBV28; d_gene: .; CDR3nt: TGTGCCAGCAGTCCCTCCCGGGGGACCCGGGCTGAAGCTTTCTTT; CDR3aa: CASSPSRGTRAEAFF
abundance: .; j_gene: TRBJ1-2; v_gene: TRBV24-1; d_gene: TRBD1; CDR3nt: TGTGCCACCAGTGATTTCGACAGGGCCTCGGGCTACACCTTC; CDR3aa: CATSDFDRASGYTF
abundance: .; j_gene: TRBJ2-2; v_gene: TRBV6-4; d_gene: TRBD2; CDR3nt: TGTGCCAGCAGTCGGGAGGACACCGGGGAGCTGTTTTTT; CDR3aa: CASSREDTGELFF
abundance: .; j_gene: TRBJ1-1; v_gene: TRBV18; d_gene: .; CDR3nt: TGTGCCAGCTCACCACGCGGACAGATGAGCACTGAAGCTTTCTTT; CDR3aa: CASSPRGQMSTEAFF
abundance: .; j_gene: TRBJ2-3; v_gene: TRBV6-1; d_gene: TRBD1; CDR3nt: TGTGCCAGCAGTGAAGGGACAGGGAGCACAGATACGCAGTATTTT; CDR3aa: CASSEGTGSTDTQYF
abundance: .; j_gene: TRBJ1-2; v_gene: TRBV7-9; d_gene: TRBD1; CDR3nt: TGTGCCAGCAGCGCCGACAGGGTCATTCACTATGGCTACACCTTC; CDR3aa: CASSADRVIHYGYTF
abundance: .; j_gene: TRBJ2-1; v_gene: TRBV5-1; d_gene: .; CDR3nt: TGCGCCAGCTCCGGGACACCACTTGCCAACAATGAGCAGTTCTTC; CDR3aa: CASSGTPLANNEQFF
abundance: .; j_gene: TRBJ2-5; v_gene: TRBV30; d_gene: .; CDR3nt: TGTGCCTGCAGCCGGGGGGCAGAGACCCAGTACTTC; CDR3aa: CACSRGAETQYF
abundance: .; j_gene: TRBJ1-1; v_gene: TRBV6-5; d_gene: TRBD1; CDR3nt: TGTGCCAGCGTCCAGGGACAGGGAAACACTGAAGCTTTCTTT; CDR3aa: CASVQGQGNTEAFF
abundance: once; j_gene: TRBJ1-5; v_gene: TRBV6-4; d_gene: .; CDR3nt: TGTGCCAGCAGTGAATCCCTCGACAGCCACCTACTCAATCAGCCCCAGCATTTT; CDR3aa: CASSESLDSHLLNQPQHF
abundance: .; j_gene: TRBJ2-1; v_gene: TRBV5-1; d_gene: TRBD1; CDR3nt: TGCGCCAGCAGCACCGGACAGGGGGCCCACAATGAGCAGTTCTTC; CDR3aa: CASSTGQGAHNEQFF
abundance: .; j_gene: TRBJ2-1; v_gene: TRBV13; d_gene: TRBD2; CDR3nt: TGTGCCAGCAGCTTCCAGCGGGACTACAATGAGCAGTTCTTC; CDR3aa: CASSFQRDYNEQFF
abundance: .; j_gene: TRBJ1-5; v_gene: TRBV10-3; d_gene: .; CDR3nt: TGTGCCATCAGTGAGTCGGAGCGGTCGGGCAATCAGCCCCAGCATTTT; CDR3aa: CAISESERSGNQPQHF
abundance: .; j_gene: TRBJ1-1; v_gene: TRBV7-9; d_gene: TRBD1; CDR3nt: TGTGCCAGCAGCCTCGCCGGGACAGGGGCCCTTGAAGCTTTCTTT; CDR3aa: CASSLAGTGALEAFF
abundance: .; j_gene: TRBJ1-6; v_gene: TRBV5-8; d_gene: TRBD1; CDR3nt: TGTGCCAGCAGCCTGGGACAGGGGGTCTCTTCACCCCTCCACTTT; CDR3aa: CASSLGQGVSSPLHF
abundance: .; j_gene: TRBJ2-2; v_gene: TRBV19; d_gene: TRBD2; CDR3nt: TGTGCCAGTACCGACGGGGGGGGCCGTACCGGGGAGCTGTTTTTT; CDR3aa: CASTDGGGRTGELFF
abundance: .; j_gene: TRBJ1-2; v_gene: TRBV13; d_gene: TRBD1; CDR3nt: TGTGCCAGCAGCGCACAGGACAGGGGCTCCTATGGCTACACCTTC; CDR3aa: CASSAQDRGSYGYTF
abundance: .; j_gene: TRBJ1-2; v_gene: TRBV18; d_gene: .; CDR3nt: TGTGCCAGCTCACCACCTGGGGGGTTTACTTATGGCTACACCTTC; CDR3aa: CASSPPGGFTYGYTF
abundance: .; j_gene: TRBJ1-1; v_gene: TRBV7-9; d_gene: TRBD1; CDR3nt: TGTGCCAGCAGCTTAGCCCCCGACAGGGCACCTTACACTGAAGCTTTCTTT; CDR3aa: CASSLAPDRAPYTEAFF
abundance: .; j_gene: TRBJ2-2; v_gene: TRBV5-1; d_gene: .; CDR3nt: TGCGCCAGCAGTTTTGACAGCGCGAACACCGGGGAGCTGTTTTTT; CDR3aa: CASSFDSANTGELFF
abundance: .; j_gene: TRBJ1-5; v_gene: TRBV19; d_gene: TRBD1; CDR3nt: TGTGCCAGTAGACCACGACAGGGGGTTAGGGTGATGCAGCCCCAGCATTTT; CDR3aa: CASRPRQGVRVMQPQHF
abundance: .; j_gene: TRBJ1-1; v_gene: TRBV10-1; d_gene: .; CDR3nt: TGCGCCAGCAGTGAGTCCCTAGGGAACACTGAAGCTTTCTTT; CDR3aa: CASSESLGNTEAFF
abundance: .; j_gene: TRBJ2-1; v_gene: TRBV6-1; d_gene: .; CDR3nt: TGTGCCAGCAGTGAAGTAAGGGGTAGGGACAATGAGCAGTTCTTC; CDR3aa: CASSEVRGRDNEQFF
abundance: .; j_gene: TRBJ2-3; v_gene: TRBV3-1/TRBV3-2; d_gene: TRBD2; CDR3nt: TGTGCCAGCAGCCAAGTAGCGGGGGGAACAGATACGCAGTATTTT; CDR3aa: CASSQVAGGTDTQYF
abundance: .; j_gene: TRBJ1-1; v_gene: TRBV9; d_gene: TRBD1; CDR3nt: TGTGCCAGCAGTGGACAGGGGAGCGCTGAAGCTTTCTTT; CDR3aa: CASSGQGSAEAFF
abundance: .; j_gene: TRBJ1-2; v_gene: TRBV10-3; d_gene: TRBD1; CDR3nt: TGTGCCATCAGTGATACAGGACAGGGGAGATATGGCTACACCTTC; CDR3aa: CAISDTGQGRYGYTF
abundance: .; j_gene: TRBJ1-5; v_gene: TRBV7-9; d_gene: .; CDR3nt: TGTGCCAGCAGCTTAACAAACCAGGGGCAGCCCCAGCATTTT; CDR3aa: CASSLTNQGQPQHF
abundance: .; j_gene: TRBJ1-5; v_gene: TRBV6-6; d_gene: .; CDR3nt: TGTGCCAGCTACCTGGAGGGAAGCAATCAGCCCCAGCATTTT; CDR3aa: CASYLEGSNQPQHF
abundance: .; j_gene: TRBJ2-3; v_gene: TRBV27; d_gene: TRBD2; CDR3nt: TGTGCCAGCAGTCGAGCGGGGAGCACAGATACGCAGTATTTT; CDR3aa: CASSRAGSTDTQYF
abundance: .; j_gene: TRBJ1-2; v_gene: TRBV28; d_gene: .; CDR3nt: TGTGCCAGCACCCAGGACTATGGCTACACCTTC; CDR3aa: CASTQDYGYTF
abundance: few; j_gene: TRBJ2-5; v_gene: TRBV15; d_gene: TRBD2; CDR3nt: TGTGCCACCAGCAGAGATCTCGGGGGGGGGCCGGTTTTGTTAGAGACCCAGTACTTC; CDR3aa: CATSRDLGGGPVLLETQYF
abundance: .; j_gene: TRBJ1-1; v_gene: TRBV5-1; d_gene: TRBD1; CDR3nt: TGCGCCAGCAGCTTGGTTTACAGGGGGAGCAACACTGAAGCTTTCTTT; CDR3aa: CASSLVYRGSNTEAFF
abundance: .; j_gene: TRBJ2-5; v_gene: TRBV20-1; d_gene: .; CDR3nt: TGCAGTGCGTCGGAGAGGGAGACCCAGTACTTC; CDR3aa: CSASERETQYF
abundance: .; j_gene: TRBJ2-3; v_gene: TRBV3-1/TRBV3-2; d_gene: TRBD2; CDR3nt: TGTGCCAGCAGCCAACTAGCGGGGGGCACAGATACGCAGTATTTT; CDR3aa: CASSQLAGGTDTQYF